A selection of T cell receptor beta chains follows, all from one sample in a study of response to subunit inactivated influenza vaccine. TCRdb re-called the RT-PCR reads through MiXCR, storing one row per CDR3 protein. The repertoire holds around 530,000 distinct CDR3 sequences, with 16% as singletons. This specimen was CD4+ T cells sorted from PBMCs, taken 23 months after vaccination. These receptors originate from a man between 50 and 69 years old who received an inactivated influenza vaccine. The CDR3 runs from the conserved cysteine through the conserved F or W. Fields, in order: clone size, J gene, V gene, D gene, CDR3 protein, CDR3 DNA. The D gene is left open where the match is weak. Not every row has a clone size; where given, it reads once, few, many or a size class.

few	TRBJ2-3	TRBV20-1	.	CSASGTSSVTDTQYF	TGCAGTGCTTCAGGGACTTCCTCGGTCACAGATACGCAGTATTTT
few	TRBJ2-2	TRBV6-1	.	CASTPERMGTGELFF	TGTGCCAGCACACCGGAACGGATGGGTACCGGGGAGCTGTTTTTT
few	TRBJ2-1	TRBV9	.	CASSVGGNGNNEQFF	TGTGCCAGCAGCGTAGGGGGGAACGGGAACAATGAGCAGTTCTTC
many	TRBJ2-7	TRBV5-1	.	CASSLVMGVSYEQYF	TGCGCCAGCAGCTTGGTTATGGGGGTTTCCTACGAGCAGTACTTC
.	TRBJ2-7	TRBV28	TRBD2	CASVSPAGGASNEQYF	TGTGCCAGCGTCTCACCTGCGGGGGGGGCATCCAACGAGCAGTACTTC
few	TRBJ2-2	TRBV7-8	.	CASSSLKPGTLTNTGELFF	TGTGCCAGCAGCTCCCTTAAACCCGGGACTCTCACGAACACCGGGGAGCTGTTTTTT
.	TRBJ2-1	TRBV28	TRBD2	CASSSPTGTSGRFSYNEQFF	TGTGCCAGCAGTTCCCCTACCGGGACTAGCGGGAGGTTTTCCTACAATGAGCAGTTCTTC
few	TRBJ1-5	TRBV2	.	CASSEDRNNQPQHF	TGTGCCAGCAGTGAGGACAGAAATAATCAGCCCCAGCATTTT
.	TRBJ1-4	TRBV4-3	TRBD1	CASSQGWVSGPETGYEKLFF	TGCGCCAGCAGCCAAGGCTGGGTATCCGGGCCAGAGACAGGGTATGAAAAACTGTTTTTT
many	TRBJ2-3	TRBV3-1	.	CASSQGVTDTQYF	TGTGCCAGCAGCCAAGGGGTGACAGATACGCAGTATTTT
many	TRBJ2-3	TRBV7-9	.	CASSPGGGTDTQYF	TGTGCCAGCAGCCCCGGTGGCGGGACAGATACGCAGTATTTT
few	TRBJ2-2	TRBV20-1	.	CSARWDANTGELFF	TGCAGTGCTAGATGGGACGCGAACACCGGGGAGCTGTTTTTT
many	TRBJ2-1	TRBV12-3/TRBV12-4	.	CASSGADQQFF	TGTGCCAGCAGTGGGGCGGATCAGCAGTTCTTC
few	TRBJ1-5	TRBV20-1	.	CSARVGASNQPQHF	TGCAGTGCTAGAGTGGGGGCCTCGAATCAGCCCCAGCATTTT
few	TRBJ2-2	TRBV28	.	CASNGLYTGELFF	TGTGCCAGCAATGGGCTTTACACCGGGGAGCTGTTTTTT
many	TRBJ1-1	TRBV19	.	CASSIRNGYTEAFF	TGTGCCAGTAGTATACGGAACGGATACACTGAAGCTTTCTTT
.	TRBJ2-7	TRBV4-3	.	CASSQDLAGDYEQYF	TGCGCCAGCAGCCAAGATTTGGCAGGGGACTACGAGCAGTACTTC
.	TRBJ1-1	TRBV9	.	CASSVGHSGNTEAFF	TGTGCCAGCAGCGTAGGACATTCGGGGAACACTGAAGCTTTCTTT
.	TRBJ2-7	TRBV6-2/TRBV6-3	.	CASSRQLTYEQYF	TGTGCCAGCAGTCGCCAGCTTACCTACGAGCAGTACTTC
few	TRBJ2-1	TRBV10-1	.	CASSKSGLYNEQFF	TGCGCCAGCAGCAAGTCGGGACTCTACAATGAGCAGTTCTTC
.	TRBJ1-5	TRBV12-3/TRBV12-4	TRBD1	CASRTSGQGFGNQPQHF	TGTGCCAGCAGGACATCGGGACAGGGTTTTGGCAATCAGCCCCAGCATTTT
many	TRBJ2-3	TRBV29-1	.	CSVDIGRTDTQYF	TGCAGCGTTGACATCGGGAGAACAGATACGCAGTATTTT
.	TRBJ2-5	TRBV3-1	.	CASSQESWTQETQYF	TGTGCCAGCAGCCAAGAATCCTGGACTCAAGAGACCCAGTACTTC
.	TRBJ2-5	TRBV12-3/TRBV12-4	.	CASSLGPREEGTQYF	TGTGCCAGCAGTTTAGGCCCCAGGGAGGAGGGGACCCAGTACTTC
.	TRBJ2-7	TRBV11-3	.	CASSLGGSEQYF	TGTGCCAGCAGCTTAGGGGGGTCCGAGCAGTACTTC
few	TRBJ2-3	TRBV4-3	.	CASSQGGQGRADTQYF	TGCGCCAGCAGCCAAGGGGGGCAGGGACGAGCAGATACGCAGTATTTT
few	TRBJ2-5	TRBV4-1	TRBD2	CASSQGSSGGTSPETQYF	TGCGCCAGCAGCCAAGGGTCTAGCGGGGGTACTAGTCCAGAGACCCAGTACTTC
many	TRBJ1-6	TRBV5-1	TRBD1	CASSLDRGTGSPLHF	TGCGCCAGCAGCTTGGACAGGGGGACAGGTTCACCCCTCCACTTT
few	TRBJ2-5	TRBV5-1	.	CASSLARQGETQYF	TGCGCCAGCAGCTTGGCTCGGCAGGGGGAGACCCAGTACTTC
few	TRBJ2-3	TRBV7-8	.	CASSLQGLADTQYF	TGTGCCAGCAGCTTACAAGGGTTGGCAGATACGCAGTATTTT
once	TRBJ2-2	TRBV4-1	TRBD2	CASSQDRGLAGVNVLFF	TGCGCCAGCAGCCAAGATCGGGGACTAGCGGGAGTTAACGTGCTGTTTTTT
.	TRBJ2-6	TRBV7-3	.	CASSLTGHLISGANVLTF	TGTGCCAGCAGCTTAACGGGGCACTTAATCTCTGGGGCCAACGTCCTGACTTTC
many	TRBJ1-6	TRBV12-3/TRBV12-4	.	CASSLSANGNSPLHF	TGTGCCAGCAGTTTAAGTGCGAATGGCAATTCACCCCTCCACTTT
few	TRBJ2-6	TRBV15	.	CATSRDTGANVLTF	TGTGCCACCAGCAGGGACACTGGGGCCAACGTCCTGACTTTC